This T cell receptor (beta chain) was identified during a study of T-cell memory formation after mild COVID-19. The study's findings and limits: CD4+ bias marked clones expanding day 15 to 37, unlike balanced contracting clones. Some responding clones appeared in pre-infection memory, suggesting cross-reactive memory joined. Specificity for SARS-CoV-2 was not confirmed among the second-wave clones peaking on day 37.

With V trimmed by 6 bases and J by 0 bases, 4 bases remained unmatched. Germline loops: CDR1 DFQATT, CDR2 SNEGSKA (reference sequence). The CDR3 totals 15 residues. Libraries for TCRalpha and TCRbeta carried sample barcodes and unique molecular identifiers via 5'RACE. TCRdb reprocessed the 5' RACE reads with MiXCR, giving one entry per CDR3 protein. Seen here are roughly 450,000 distinct CDR3 sequences, over 15% observed once, and the top ten hold around an eighth. This clonotype was found a few times. Its antigen is undetermined. V and J are TRBV20-1 and TRBJ2-1; TRBD2 agrees at 11 bases. Sequencing was performed on PBMCs or a T cell subset sorted from them (not recorded which). The clonotype was recovered from an adult woman who had mild COVID-19 (a few samples of this study predate the infection). Cell type and time point are not known. CDR3 DNA: TGCAGTGCAATAGCGGGAGGGAGCTCCTACAATGAGCAGTTCTTC. This translates into CSAIAGGSSYNEQFF.